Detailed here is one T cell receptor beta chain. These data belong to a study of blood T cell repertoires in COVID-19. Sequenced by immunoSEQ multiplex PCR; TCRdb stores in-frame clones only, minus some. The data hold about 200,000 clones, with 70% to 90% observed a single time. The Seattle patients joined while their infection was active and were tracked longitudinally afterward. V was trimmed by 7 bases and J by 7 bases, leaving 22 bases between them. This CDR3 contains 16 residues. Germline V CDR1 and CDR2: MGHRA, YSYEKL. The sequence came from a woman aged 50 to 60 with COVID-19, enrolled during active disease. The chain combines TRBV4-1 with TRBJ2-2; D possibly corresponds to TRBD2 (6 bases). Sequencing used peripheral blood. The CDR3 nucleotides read TGCGCCAGCACCCACCTTTGGACCCCGCGGGGCGGGGAGCTGTTTTTT. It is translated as CASTHLWTPRGGELFF.